This passage covers 22 T cell receptor beta chains from one sample sequenced in a study of T cells expressing NK-cell markers. TCRdb processed the 5' RACE reads again and assigns one entry to each CDR3 protein, with no DNA. The sample holds about 460,000 distinct CDR3 sequences. The sequenced sample consisted of blood T cells: a sorted CD56 or NKG2C T cell subset, CD4+ or CD8+ T cells, or bulk PBMC T cells (not recorded which). Receptors originate from a woman in her 50s in good health.

CDR3 protein: CASSQDLLTSNTEAFF. The chain is built from TRBV14 and TRBJ1-1. Germline CDR1 reads SGHDN; CDR2 reads FVKESK. The CDR3 contains 16 residues.

The V call is TRBV11-2, the J call TRBJ2-2. This CDR3 is 14 amino acids long. CDR1 and CDR2 (germline): SGHAT, FQNNGV. Here the CDR3 reads CASSLVRFAGELFF.

The chain is built from TRBV10-3 and TRBJ2-5; TCRdb's D call of TRBD1 is untestable without DNA. Germline CDR1 ENHRY, CDR2 SYGVKD. The CDR3 covers 14 residues. The CDR3 sequence: CAIKGGPGQETQYF.

J is TRBJ2-7 and V is TRBV18; TCRdb proposes TRBD2, but this gene call is untestable without DNA. Germline values: CDR1 KGHSH, CDR2 LQKENI. The CDR3 has 14 amino acids. The CDR3 loop reads CASSPYGRPEEQYF. Filled out from reference TRBV18 and TRBJ2-7, the complete variable domain reads NAGVMQNPRHLVRRRGQEARLRCSPMKGHSHVYWYRQLPEEGLKFMVYLQKENIIDESGMPKERFSAEFPKEGPSILRIQQVVRGDSAAYFCASSPYGRPEEQYFGPGTRLTVT.

This sequence joins TRBV20-1 and TRBJ1-4; TCRdb indicates TRBD1, and absent DNA this call remains unverified. The CDR3 covers 13 residues. Germline CDR1 is DFQATT and CDR2 is SNEGSKA (reference sequence). The CDR3 is CSAGTGVDEKLFF.

The chain links TRBV6-1 to TRBJ1-2; TCRdb's D gene call, TRBD1, goes unchecked for lack of DNA. The CDR3 covers 14 residues. CDR1 MNHNS and CDR2 SASEGT come from the germline V gene. CDR3: CASSATDRNYGYTF.

This chain uses TRBV9 with TRBJ2-3; the D call from TCRdb, TRBD1, cannot be confirmed without DNA. Germline lookup yields CDR1 SGDLS and CDR2 YYNGEE. The CDR3 runs to 15 residues. The CDR3 spells CASSGGASSTDTQYF.

The chain is built from TRBV12-3 or TRBV12-4 and TRBJ1-6; TCRdb's assignment of TRBD1 cannot be checked, as there is no DNA. The CDR3 runs 15 residues. CDR3: CASKERGQGGSPLHF.

The chain couples TRBV3-1 to TRBJ2-1; the D call from TCRdb, TRBD2, cannot be confirmed without DNA. The germline CDR1 and CDR2 sequences are LGHDT and YNNKEL (reference sequence). The CDR3 runs 16 residues. CDR3 region: CASSPTGTSDYNEQFF.

The rearrangement joins TRBV6-5 to TRBJ2-1; TCRdb's assignment of TRBD2 cannot be checked, as there is no DNA. CDR3 size: 16 residues. Germline V gives CDR1 MNHEY, CDR2 SVGAGI. CDR3 amino acids: CASSTRTSGSHYEQFF.

This chain uses TRBV24-1 with TRBJ2-6; TCRdb indicates TRBD1, and absent DNA this call remains unverified. The CDR3 is 21 amino acids. Germline CDR1 KGHDR, CDR2 SFDVKD. CDR3 region: CATSDRRSGQGVYSGANVLTF.

The chain has TRBV24-1 and TRBJ2-5; the D call from TCRdb, TRBD2, cannot be confirmed without DNA. The CDR3 runs 15 residues. Germline V gives CDR1 KGHDR, CDR2 SFDVKD. CDR3 sequence: CATSDNRALRETQYF.

The V and J genes are TRBV30 and TRBJ2-1; TCRdb lists TRBD2, though no DNA is available to test this call. CDR1 GTSNPN and CDR2 SVGIG come from the germline V gene (reference sequence). This CDR3 has 12 residues. CDR3 residues: CACREAYNEQFF.

The chain uses TRBV7-6 and TRBJ2-2; absent DNA, TCRdb's TRBD2 call cannot be checked. The CDR3 contains 17 residues. Germline lookup yields CDR1 SGHVS and CDR2 FNYEAQ. CDR3 amino acids: CASSSLAGGRNTGELFF.

The V call is TRBV7-9, the J call TRBJ2-3; TCRdb picks TRBD1, but there is no DNA to check that call. The CDR3 loop spans 15 amino acids. Germline assignment: CDR1 SEHNR and CDR2 FQNEAQ (reference sequence). CDR3 amino acids: CASSVSGGEADTQYF.

CDR3 residues: CASSIPQGYGYTF. The V gene is TRBV19, the J gene TRBJ1-2; the TRBD1 assignment by TCRdb is unverifiable without DNA. Germline CDR1 is LNHDA and CDR2 is SQIVND (reference sequence). The CDR3 sequence is 13 residues long. Together with reference TRBV19 and TRBJ1-2, the CDR3 gives the full variable domain: DGGITQSPKYLFRKEGQNVTLSCEQNLNHDAMYWYRQDPGQGLRLIYYSQIVNDFQKGDIAEGYSVSREKKESFPLTVTSAQKNPTAFYLCASSIPQGYGYTFGSGTRLTVV.

The chain has TRBV12-3 or TRBV12-4 and TRBJ2-3; the TCRdb D gene call, TRBD2, has no DNA to confirm it. The length of the CDR3 is 17 residues. The CDR3 loop is CASSFGISGSPVYTQYF.

J is TRBJ1-4 and V is TRBV11-3. The CDR3 consists of 14 residues. Germline V CDR1 and CDR2: SGHNT, YENEEA. CDR3 amino acids: CASSRQTLNEKLFF.

This chain uses TRBV5-5 with TRBJ2-1; TCRdb picks TRBD2, but there is no DNA to check that call. This CDR3 contains 16 residues. CDR1 and CDR2 from the germline V gene are SGHKS and YYEKEE (reference sequence). CDR3 sequence: CASSFLGTSHDNEQFF.

The chain couples TRBV5-1 to TRBJ2-2. CDR3 length: 14 amino acids. CDR1 and CDR2 (germline): SGHRS, YFSETQ. CDR3 sequence: CASRAEINTGELFF.

The rearrangement uses TRBV7-9 and TRBJ2-1; absent DNA, TCRdb's TRBD2 call cannot be checked. This CDR3 has 15 amino acids. Looked up from germline, CDR1 is SEHNR and CDR2 is FQNEAQ (reference sequence). The CDR3 sequence: CASSPRGFSYNEQFF.

The V gene is TRBV4-1, the J gene TRBJ2-6; TCRdb proposes TRBD1, but this gene call is untestable without DNA. The germline CDR1 and CDR2 sequences are MGHRA and YSYEKL. This CDR3 has 19 residues. The CDR3 reads CASSRSGDRVGSGANVLTF.